These T cell receptor beta chains were read from a single sample in a study of control samples from healthy donors and cancer patients. TCRdb keeps only in-frame clones here, not all; method: immunoSEQ multiplex PCR. Among 100,000 or so clones listed, roughly 94% were seen once. Sequenced: blood. Every receptor here comes from a woman between 18 and 29 years old in good health. Each CDR3 is given with its conserved first and last residue.

>16|TRBJ2-3|TRBV29-1
CSVEDFEGAQADTQYF
>13|TRBJ1-2|TRBV13
CASSVRDSGAYTF
>12|TRBJ1-5|TRBV27
CASSFSNQPQHF
>13|TRBJ2-7|TRBV10-3
CATSLAGGYEQYF
>16|TRBJ1-5|TRBV11-2
CASSLGRGQSNQPQHF
>13|TRBJ2-5|TRBV6-5
CASSWAKRETQYF
>15|TRBJ2-2|TRBV2
CASRPGTGFTGELFF
>17|TRBJ2-3|TRBV14
CASSLIAGGTSTDTQYF
>16|TRBJ1-4|TRBV15
CATSRDWEVANEKLFF
>13|TRBJ2-1|TRBV28
CASIPGQGNEQFF
>12|TRBJ2-1|TRBV27
CASESAINEQFF
>14|TRBJ2-3|TRBV11-1
CASSLVASADTQYF
>15|TRBJ1-1|TRBV19
CASISAQLKNTEAFF
>12|TRBJ2-7|TRBV28
CASTSGGDEQYF
>13|TRBJ2-2|TRBV18
CASSRGHGRELFF
>12|TRBJ2-1|TRBV5-4
CASSSGENEQFF
>15|TRBJ1-5|TRBV11-3
CASSQWGQSGQPQHF
>15|TRBJ1-5|TRBV5-6
CASSSTHRGNQPQHF
>14|TRBJ1-2|TRBV6-1
CASSEGVGIYGYTF
>13|TRBJ1-1|TRBV6-6
CASSYTYQTEAFF
>14|TRBJ2-3|TRBV13
CASSKRGGTDTQYF